This entry features one T cell receptor (beta chain) sequence. Every subset had its genomic DNA shared out evenly among several immunoSEQ plates. Measured with immunoSEQ multiplex PCR; TCRdb has only the in-frame clones, and not every one. The sample records about 490,000 clones, 70% to 80% being singletons. Donors, healthy HIV-negative adults, lacked recent acute infections or vaccinations. The unsorted samples had around 100 million PBMCs used for genomic DNA. This entry belongs to a study of shared clonotypes between healthy human individuals. From germline, CDR1 is SNHLY and CDR2 FYNNEI. V lost 8 bases and J lost 2, with 19 bases in between. The CDR3 loop spans 15 amino acids.

The clonotype was recovered from a woman aged 40 to 55 in good health. Some clones in this sample may be carry-over from other donors' samples. The chain has TRBV2 and TRBJ2-7; D is tentatively TRBD1 or TRBD2 (5 bases each). Sequenced: PBMCs. CDR3 coding DNA: TGTGCCAGCCTACCCGCCGGGGACCGAACCTACGAGCAGTACTTC. Amino acids: CASLPAGDRTYEQYF.